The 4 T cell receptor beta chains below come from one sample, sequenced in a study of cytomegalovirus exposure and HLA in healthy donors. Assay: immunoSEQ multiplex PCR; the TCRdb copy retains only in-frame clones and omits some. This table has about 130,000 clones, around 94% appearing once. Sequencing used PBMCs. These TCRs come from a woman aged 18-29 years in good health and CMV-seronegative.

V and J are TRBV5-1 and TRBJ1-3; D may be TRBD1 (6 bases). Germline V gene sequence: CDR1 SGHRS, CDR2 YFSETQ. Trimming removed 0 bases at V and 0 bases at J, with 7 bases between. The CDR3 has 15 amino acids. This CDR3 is CASSLEGGSGNTIYF. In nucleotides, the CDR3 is TGCGCCAGCAGCTTGGAAGGGGGCTCTGGAAACACCATATATTTT.

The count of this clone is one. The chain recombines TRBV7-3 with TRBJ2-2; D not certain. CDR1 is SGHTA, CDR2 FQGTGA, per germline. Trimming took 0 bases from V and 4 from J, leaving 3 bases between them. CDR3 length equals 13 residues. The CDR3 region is CASSLTLTGELFF. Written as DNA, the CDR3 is TGTGCCAGCAGCTTAACTCTCACCGGGGAGCTGTTTTTT.

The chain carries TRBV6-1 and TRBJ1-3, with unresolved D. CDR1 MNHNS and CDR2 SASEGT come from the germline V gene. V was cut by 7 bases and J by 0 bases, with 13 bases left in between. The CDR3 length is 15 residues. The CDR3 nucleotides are TGTGCCAGCACCTTGGGAGCAAGCTCTGGAAACACCATATATTTT. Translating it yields CASTLGASSGNTIYF.

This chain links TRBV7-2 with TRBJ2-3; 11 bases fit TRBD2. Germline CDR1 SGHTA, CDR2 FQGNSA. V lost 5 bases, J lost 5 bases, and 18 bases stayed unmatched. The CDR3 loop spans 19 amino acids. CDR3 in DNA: TGTGCCAGCAGCGGACCCTGGTTGGGTAGCGGGGGGGCAAGAGATACGCAGTATTTT. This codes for CASSGPWLGSGGARDTQYF.